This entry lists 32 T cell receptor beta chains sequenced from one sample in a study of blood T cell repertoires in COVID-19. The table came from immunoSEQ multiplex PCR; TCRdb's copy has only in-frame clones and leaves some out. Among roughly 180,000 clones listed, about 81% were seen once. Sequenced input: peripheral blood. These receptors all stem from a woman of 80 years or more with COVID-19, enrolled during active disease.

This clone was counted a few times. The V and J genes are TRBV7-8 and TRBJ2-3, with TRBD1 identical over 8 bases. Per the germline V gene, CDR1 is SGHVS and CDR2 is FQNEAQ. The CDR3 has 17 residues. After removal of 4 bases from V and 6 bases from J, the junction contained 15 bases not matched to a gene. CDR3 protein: CASSSGPGTGDRDTQYF. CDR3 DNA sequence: TGTGCCAGCAGCTCCGGCCCCGGGACAGGAGATAGGGATACGCAGTATTTT.

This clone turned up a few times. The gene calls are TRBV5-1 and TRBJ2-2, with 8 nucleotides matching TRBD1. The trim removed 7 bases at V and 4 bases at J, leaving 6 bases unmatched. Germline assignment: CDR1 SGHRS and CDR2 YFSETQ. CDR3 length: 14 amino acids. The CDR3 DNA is TGCGCCAGCGGTGGACAGGGAGGCACCGGGGAGCTGTTTTTT. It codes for CASGGQGGTGELFF.

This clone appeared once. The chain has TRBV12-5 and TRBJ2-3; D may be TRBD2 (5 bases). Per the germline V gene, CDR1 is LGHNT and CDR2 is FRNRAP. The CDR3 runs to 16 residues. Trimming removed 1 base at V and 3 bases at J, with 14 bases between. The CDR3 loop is CASGLDPGKVTDTQYF. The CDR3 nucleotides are TGTGCTAGTGGTTTGGACCCGGGAAAGGTAACAGATACGCAGTATTTT.

The CDR3 sequence is CASSYGQPKYNEQFF. The CDR3 bases are TGTGCCAGCAGTTACGGACAGCCGAAATACAATGAGCAGTTCTTC. The rearrangement links TRBV6-6 to TRBJ2-1, with D perhaps TRBD1 (6 bases). The V gene's germline CDR1 is MNHNY and CDR2 SVGAGI (reference sequence). There are 15 residues in the CDR3. With 2 bases removed from V and 4 bases from J, the gap between germline ends came to 12 bases.

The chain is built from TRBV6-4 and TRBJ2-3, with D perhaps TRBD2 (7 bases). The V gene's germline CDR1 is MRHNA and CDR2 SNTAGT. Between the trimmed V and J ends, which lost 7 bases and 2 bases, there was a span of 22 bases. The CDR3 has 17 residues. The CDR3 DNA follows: TGTGCCAGCAATATCGGTTGGGGGGGGGCAACCACAGATACGCAGTATTTT. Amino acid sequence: CASNIGWGGATTDTQYF.

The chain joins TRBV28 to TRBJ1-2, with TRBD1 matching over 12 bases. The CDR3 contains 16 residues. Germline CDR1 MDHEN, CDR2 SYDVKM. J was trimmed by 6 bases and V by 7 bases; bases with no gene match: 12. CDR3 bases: TGTGCCAGCACCAATTCCGGGACAGGGGGCATAGATGGCTACACCTTC. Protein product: CASTNSGTGGIDGYTF.

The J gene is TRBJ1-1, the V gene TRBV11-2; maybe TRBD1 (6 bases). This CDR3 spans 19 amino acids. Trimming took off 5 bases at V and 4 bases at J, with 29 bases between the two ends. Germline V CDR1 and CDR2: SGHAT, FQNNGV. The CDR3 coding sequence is TGTGCCAGCAGCCCCCCCACATGGGACACTTGGGGTTCGGGCACTGAAGCTTTCTTT. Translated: CASSPPTWDTWGSGTEAFF.

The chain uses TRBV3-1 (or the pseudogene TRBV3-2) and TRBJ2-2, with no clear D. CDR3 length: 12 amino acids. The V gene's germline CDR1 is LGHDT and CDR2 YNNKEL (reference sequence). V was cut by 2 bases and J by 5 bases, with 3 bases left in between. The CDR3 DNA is TGTGCCAGCAGCCAACAAACCGGGGAGCTGTTTTTT. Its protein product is CASSQQTGELFF.

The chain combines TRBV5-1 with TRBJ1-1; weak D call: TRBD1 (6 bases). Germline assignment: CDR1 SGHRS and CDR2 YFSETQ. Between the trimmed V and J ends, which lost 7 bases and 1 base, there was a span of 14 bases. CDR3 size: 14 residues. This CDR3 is CASGRDTENTEAFF. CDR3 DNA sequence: TGCGCCAGCGGCCGGGACACGGAGAACACTGAAGCTTTCTTT.

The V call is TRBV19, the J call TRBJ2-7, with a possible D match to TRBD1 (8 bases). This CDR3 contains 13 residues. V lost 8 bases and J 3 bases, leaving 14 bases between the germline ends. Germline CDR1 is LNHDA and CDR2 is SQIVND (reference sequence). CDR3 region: CASGEGQDYEQYF. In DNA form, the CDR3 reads TGTGCCAGTGGGGAGGGACAGGACTACGAGCAGTACTTC.

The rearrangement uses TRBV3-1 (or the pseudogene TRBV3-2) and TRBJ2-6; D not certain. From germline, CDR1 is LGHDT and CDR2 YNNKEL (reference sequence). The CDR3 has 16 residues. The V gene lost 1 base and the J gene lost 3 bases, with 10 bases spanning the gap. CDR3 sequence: CASSQGYGGGANVLTF. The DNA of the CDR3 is TGTGCCAGCAGCCAAGGCTACGGTGGTGGGGCCAACGTCCTGACTTTC.

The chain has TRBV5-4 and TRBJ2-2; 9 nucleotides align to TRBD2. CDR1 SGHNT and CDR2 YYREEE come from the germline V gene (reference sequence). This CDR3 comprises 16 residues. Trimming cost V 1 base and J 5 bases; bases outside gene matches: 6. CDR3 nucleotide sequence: TGTGCCAGCAGCTTGTCGCTAGCGGGGCGAACCGGGGAGCTGTTTTTT. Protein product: CASSLSLAGRTGELFF.

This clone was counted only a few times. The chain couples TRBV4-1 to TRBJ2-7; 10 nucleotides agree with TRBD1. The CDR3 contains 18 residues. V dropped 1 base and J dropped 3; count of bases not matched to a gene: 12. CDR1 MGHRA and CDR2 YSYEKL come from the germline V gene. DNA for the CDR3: TGCGCCAGCAGCCAAGCGACCGGGACAGGGGATCGGGACTACGAGCAGTACTTC. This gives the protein CASSQATGTGDRDYEQYF.

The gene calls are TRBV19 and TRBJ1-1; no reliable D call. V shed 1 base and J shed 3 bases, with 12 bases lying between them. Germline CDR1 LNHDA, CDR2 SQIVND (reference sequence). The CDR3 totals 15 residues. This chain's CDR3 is CASSIGGGGHTEAFF. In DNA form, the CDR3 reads TGTGCCAGTAGTATAGGAGGCGGAGGGCACACTGAAGCTTTCTTT.

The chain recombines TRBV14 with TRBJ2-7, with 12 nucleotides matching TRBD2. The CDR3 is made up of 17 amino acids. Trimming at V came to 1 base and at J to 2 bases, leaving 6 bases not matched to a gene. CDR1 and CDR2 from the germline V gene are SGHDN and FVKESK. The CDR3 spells CASSQALASGRAYEQYF. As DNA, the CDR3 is TGTGCCAGCAGCCAAGCCCTAGCTAGCGGGAGGGCCTACGAGCAGTACTTC.

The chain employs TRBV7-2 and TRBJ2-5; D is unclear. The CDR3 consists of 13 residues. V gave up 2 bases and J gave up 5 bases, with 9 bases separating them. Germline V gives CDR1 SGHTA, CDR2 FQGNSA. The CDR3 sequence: CASSLSRRETQYF. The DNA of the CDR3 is TGTGCCAGCAGCTTAAGTCGGCGGGAGACCCAGTACTTC.

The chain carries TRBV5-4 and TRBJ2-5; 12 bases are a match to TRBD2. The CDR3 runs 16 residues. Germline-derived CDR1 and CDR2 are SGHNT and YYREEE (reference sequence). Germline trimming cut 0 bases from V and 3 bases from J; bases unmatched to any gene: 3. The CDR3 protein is CASSLAASGREETQYF. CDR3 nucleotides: TGTGCCAGCAGCTTGGCCGCTAGCGGGAGGGAAGAGACCCAGTACTTC.

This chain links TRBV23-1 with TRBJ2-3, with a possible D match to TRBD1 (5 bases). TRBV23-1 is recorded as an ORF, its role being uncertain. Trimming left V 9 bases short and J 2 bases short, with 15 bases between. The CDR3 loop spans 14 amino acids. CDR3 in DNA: TGCGCCAGTCGCCAGGGTGGGTCCACAGATACGCAGTATTTT. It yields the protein CASRQGGSTDTQYF.

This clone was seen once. The CDR3 here is CASSRGQVTEAFF. As DNA, the CDR3 is TGTGCCAGCAGCCGAGGACAGGTCACTGAAGCTTTCTTT. The V call is TRBV28, the J call TRBJ1-1, with 7 bases fitting TRBD1. The germline V gene has CDR1 MDHEN and CDR2 SYDVKM. The trim removed 6 bases at V and 4 bases at J, leaving 5 bases unmatched. This CDR3 comprises 13 residues.

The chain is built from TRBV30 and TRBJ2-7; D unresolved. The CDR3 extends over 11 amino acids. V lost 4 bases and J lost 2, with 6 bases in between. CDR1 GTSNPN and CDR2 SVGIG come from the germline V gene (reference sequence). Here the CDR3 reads CAWKRTYEQYF. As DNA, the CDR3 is TGTGCCTGGAAGCGTACCTACGAGCAGTACTTC.

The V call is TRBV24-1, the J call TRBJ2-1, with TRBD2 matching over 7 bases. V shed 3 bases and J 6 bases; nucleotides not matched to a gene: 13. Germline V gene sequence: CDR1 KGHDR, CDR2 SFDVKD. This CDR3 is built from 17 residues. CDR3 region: CATSDDPSGTPPNEQFF. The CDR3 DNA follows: TGTGCCACCAGTGATGACCCGAGCGGGACCCCCCCCAATGAGCAGTTCTTC.

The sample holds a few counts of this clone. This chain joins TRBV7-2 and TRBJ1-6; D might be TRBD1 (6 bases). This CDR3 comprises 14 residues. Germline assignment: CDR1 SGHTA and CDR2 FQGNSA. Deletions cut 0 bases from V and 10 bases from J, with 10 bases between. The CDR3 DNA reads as TGTGCCAGCAGCTTAGCTCCAGGGGCCTCACCCCTCCACTTT. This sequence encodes CASSLAPGASPLHF.

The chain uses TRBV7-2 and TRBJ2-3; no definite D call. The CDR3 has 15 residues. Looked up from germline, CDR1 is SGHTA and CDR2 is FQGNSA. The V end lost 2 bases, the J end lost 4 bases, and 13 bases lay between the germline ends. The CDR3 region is CASSLNPFSSDTQYF. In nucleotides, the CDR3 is TGTGCCAGCAGCTTAAATCCGTTCTCTTCAGATACGCAGTATTTT.

CDR3 nucleotide sequence: TGCGCCAGCAGCCGGTTTAGGGGGGAGACCCAGTACTTC. Protein sequence: CASSRFRGETQYF. This chain links TRBV4-1 with TRBJ2-5; D is perhaps TRBD1 (6 bases). This CDR3 contains 13 residues. Germline CDR1 MGHRA, CDR2 YSYEKL. V gave up 4 bases and J gave up 5 bases, with 11 bases separating them.

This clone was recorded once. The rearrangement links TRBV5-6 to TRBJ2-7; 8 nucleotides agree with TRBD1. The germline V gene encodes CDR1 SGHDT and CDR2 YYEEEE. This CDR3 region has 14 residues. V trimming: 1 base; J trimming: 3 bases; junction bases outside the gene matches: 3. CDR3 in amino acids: CASSLYGQGYEQYF. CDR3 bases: TGTGCCAGCAGCTTGTACGGACAGGGCTACGAGCAGTACTTC.

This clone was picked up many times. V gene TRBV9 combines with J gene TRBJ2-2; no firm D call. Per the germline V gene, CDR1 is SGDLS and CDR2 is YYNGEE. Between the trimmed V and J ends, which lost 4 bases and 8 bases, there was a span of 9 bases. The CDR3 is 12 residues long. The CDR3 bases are TGTGCCAGCAGCCCTCCGGTGGGGGAGCTGTTTTTT. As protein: CASSPPVGELFF.

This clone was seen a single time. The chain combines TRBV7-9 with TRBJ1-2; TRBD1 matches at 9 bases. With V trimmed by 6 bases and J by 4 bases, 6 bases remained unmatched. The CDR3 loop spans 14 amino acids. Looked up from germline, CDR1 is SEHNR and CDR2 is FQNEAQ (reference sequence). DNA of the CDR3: TGTGCCAGCAGACCTGGACAGGGGCCCTATGGCTACACCTTC. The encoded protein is CASRPGQGPYGYTF.

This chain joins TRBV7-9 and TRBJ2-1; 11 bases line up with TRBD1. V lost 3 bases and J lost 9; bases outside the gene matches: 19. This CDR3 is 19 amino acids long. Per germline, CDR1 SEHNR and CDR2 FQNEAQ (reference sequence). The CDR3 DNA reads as TGTGCCAGCAGCTTTCCGGGACAGGGGGGGTCAGAGTATTTTGCTGAGCAGTTCTTC. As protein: CASSFPGQGGSEYFAEQFF.

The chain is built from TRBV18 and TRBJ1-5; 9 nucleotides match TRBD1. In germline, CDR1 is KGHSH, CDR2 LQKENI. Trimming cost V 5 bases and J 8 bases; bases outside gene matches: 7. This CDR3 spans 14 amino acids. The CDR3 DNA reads TGTGCCAGCTCAACCGGACAGGGGAGTAAGCCCCAGCATTTT. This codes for CASSTGQGSKPQHF.

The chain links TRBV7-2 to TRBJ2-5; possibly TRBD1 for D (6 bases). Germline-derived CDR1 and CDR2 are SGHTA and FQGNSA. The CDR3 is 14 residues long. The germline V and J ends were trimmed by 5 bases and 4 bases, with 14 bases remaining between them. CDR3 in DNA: TGTGCCAGCAGCCTCAGGGGCCTTCGAGAGACCCAGTACTTC. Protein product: CASSLRGLRETQYF.

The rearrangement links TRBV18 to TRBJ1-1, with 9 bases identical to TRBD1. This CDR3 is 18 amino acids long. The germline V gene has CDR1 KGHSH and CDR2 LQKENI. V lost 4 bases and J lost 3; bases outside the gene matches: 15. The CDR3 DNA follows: TGTGCCAGCTCACTCGAACCGGGACAGGGTGTAGTGGACACTGAAGCTTTCTTT. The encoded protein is CASSLEPGQGVVDTEAFF.

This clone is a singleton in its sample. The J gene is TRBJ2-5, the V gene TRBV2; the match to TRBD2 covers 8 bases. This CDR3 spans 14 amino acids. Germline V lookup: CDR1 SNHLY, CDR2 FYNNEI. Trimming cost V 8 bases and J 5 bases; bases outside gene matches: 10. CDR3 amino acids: CASRPHGGGETQYF. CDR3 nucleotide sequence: TGTGCCAGCCGACCCCACGGGGGGGGTGAGACCCAGTACTTC. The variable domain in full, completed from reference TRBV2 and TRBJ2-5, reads EPEVTQTPSHQVTQMGQEVILRCVPISNHLYFYWYRQILGQKVEFLVSFYNNEISEKSEIFDDQFSVERPDGSNFTLKIRSTKLEDSAMYFCASRPHGGGETQYFGPGTRLLVL.